These 13 T cell receptor beta chains were sequenced from one sample in a study of blood T cell repertoires in COVID-19. Libraries were prepared by immunoSEQ multiplex PCR; TCRdb keeps only in-frame clonotypes and omits some of them. The data contain 57,000 or so clones, approximately 83% of them singletons. The material sequenced was peripheral blood. The receptors were sampled from a human donor in a cohort sampled during active COVID-19.

This rearrangement joins TRBV28 to TRBJ1-5; tentatively, D is TRBD1 (5 bases). The germline gives CDR1 MDHEN, CDR2 SYDVKM. The CDR3 runs to 15 residues. With 2 bases removed from V and 1 base from J, the gap between germline ends came to 9 bases. CDR3 DNA sequence: TGTGCCAGCAGTTTAAGGGCAGGGAGCAATCAGCCCCAGCATTTT. Protein product: CASSLRAGSNQPQHF.

The J gene is TRBJ1-1, the V gene TRBV2, with a possible D match to TRBD1 (6 bases). Trimming left V 10 bases short and J 0 bases short, with 18 bases between. Germline CDR1 and CDR2: SNHLY and FYNNEI. The CDR3 has 15 residues. The CDR3 region is CATRQDLSMNTEAFF. DNA of the CDR3: TGTGCCACTAGACAGGACCTTTCCATGAACACTGAAGCTTTCTTT.

This sequence joins TRBV4-3 and TRBJ1-2, with a tentative D call TRBD1 (5 bases). CDR1 and CDR2 (germline): LGHNA, YSLEER. Trimming removed 0 bases from V and 5 bases from J, with 16 bases in between. The CDR3 runs 16 residues. CDR3 bases: TGCGCCAGCAGCCAAGACCCGCAGGGTTTAGAATATGGCTACACCTTC. This encodes CASSQDPQGLEYGYTF.

The chain joins TRBV6-5 to TRBJ2-7; 8 bases align to TRBD2. CDR3 length equals 14 residues. In germline, CDR1 is MNHEY, CDR2 SVGAGI. The J segment lost 3 bases and the V segment lost 8 bases, leaving 9 bases of the junction unmatched. CDR3 in DNA: TGTGCCAGCCTCCGGGGGGGATCCCTCTACGAGCAGTACTTC. Translation gives CASLRGGSLYEQYF.

This clone was observed a single time. The gene calls are TRBV27 and TRBJ2-7, with 7 nucleotides matching TRBD2. CDR3 length: 14 residues. With 5 bases clipped from V and 3 bases from J, the junction kept 7 bases outside the gene matches. Germline lookup yields CDR1 MNHEY and CDR2 SMNVEV (reference sequence). CDR3: CASSLPGGVYEQYF. As DNA, the CDR3 is TGTGCCAGCAGTCTCCCGGGAGGAGTCTACGAGCAGTACTTC.

This clone was recorded a few times. The V gene is TRBV6-5, the J gene TRBJ1-2; tentatively, D is TRBD1 (6 bases). V lost 5 bases to trimming and J lost 8 bases, with 18 bases between them. The CDR3 loop spans 14 amino acids. The germline gives CDR1 MNHEY, CDR2 SVGAGI. DNA of the CDR3: TGTGCCAGCAGTCGGAGCTACAGGGTGGAGGGCTACACCTTC. This codes for CASSRSYRVEGYTF.

The chain has TRBV11-3 and TRBJ2-1, with 12 bases matching TRBD2. The CDR3 covers 14 residues. J was trimmed by 5 bases and V by 8 bases; bases with no gene match: 4. The germline CDR1 and CDR2 sequences are SGHNT and YENEEA. The CDR3 DNA sequence: TGTGCCAGCGGTGGACTAGCGGGAAACAATGAGCAGTTCTTC. Encoded protein: CASGGLAGNNEQFF.

The genes are TRBV6-4 and TRBJ2-1; 13 bases are shared with TRBD2. There are 15 residues in the CDR3. Germline CDR1 is MRHNA and CDR2 is SNTAGT. The junction had 0 bases not matched to a gene; V was cut back by 2 bases and J by 5 bases. The CDR3 reads CASSDGTSGNNEQFF. The CDR3 bases are TGTGCCAGCAGTGACGGGACTAGCGGGAACAATGAGCAGTTCTTC.

This clone was observed a handful of times. The gene calls are TRBV5-1 and TRBJ1-2; tentative D call: TRBD1 (6 bases). V was clipped by 8 bases and J by 3 bases, with 17 bases between them. CDR1 SGHRS and CDR2 YFSETQ come from the germline V gene. The CDR3 runs to 14 residues. The CDR3 DNA follows: TGCGCCAGTTCCGATAGGGGGAATTACTATGGCTACACCTTC. Protein: CASSDRGNYYGYTF. Based on the CDR3 plus reference TRBV5-1 and TRBJ1-2, the full variable domain is KAGVTQTPRYLIKTRGQQVTLSCSPISGHRSVSWYQQTPGQGLQFLFEYFSETQRNKGNFPGRFSGRQFSNSRSEMNVSTLELGDSALYLCASSDRGNYYGYTFGSGTRLTVV.

CDR3 in DNA: TGTGCCAGCAGCCGTTTTGGAGCTGGACTAAAAGAGCTGTTTTTT. Residues: CASSRFGAGLKELFF. This chain uses TRBV14 with TRBJ2-2, with a possible D match to TRBD2 (6 bases). The CDR3 is 15 residues long. Looked up from germline, CDR1 is SGHDN and CDR2 is FVKESK. V lost 4 bases, J lost 11 bases, and 20 bases lay in between.

The sample holds one count of this clone. The J gene is TRBJ1-2, the V gene TRBV4-1; 7 bases map to TRBD1. Germline CDR1 MGHRA, CDR2 YSYEKL. Trimming removed 3 bases from V and 0 bases from J; junction bases left unmatched: 7. This CDR3 has 16 amino acids. The CDR3 DNA reads as TGCGCCAGCAGCCAGGCCGGGACAGCAGCTAACTATGGCTACACCTTC. Translated, it gives CASSQAGTAANYGYTF.

This rearrangement joins TRBV24-1 to TRBJ2-5, with unresolved D. Deletions cut 7 bases from V and 10 bases from J, with 18 bases between. This CDR3 has 13 residues. Looked up from germline, CDR1 is KGHDR and CDR2 is SFDVKD. This CDR3 reads CATSEPNRVVQYF. The CDR3 nucleotides are TGTGCCACCAGCGAGCCCAACCGGGTGGTCCAGTACTTC.

The rearrangement links TRBV25-1 to TRBJ1-5; unclear D gene. Between the trimmed V and J ends, which lost 7 bases and 1 base, there was a span of 14 bases. Germline loops: CDR1 MGHDK, CDR2 SYGVNS. The CDR3 sequence is 15 residues long. The CDR3 here is CASIGLLKSNQPQHF. CDR3 sequence (DNA): TGTGCCAGCATAGGACTCCTGAAGAGCAATCAGCCCCAGCATTTT.